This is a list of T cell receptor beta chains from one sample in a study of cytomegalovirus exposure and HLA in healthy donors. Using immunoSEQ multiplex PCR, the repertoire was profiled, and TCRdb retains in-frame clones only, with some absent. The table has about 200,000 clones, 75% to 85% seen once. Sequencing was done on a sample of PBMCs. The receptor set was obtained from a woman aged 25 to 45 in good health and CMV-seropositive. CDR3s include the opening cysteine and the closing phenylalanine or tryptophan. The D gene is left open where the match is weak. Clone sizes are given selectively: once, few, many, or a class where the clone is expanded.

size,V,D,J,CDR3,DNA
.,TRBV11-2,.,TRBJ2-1,CASSSSVSEQFF,TGTGCCAGCAGCTCTAGCGTCAGTGAGCAGTTCTTC
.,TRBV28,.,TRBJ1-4,CASGSGEIWEKLFF,TGTGCCAGCGGTTCTGGAGAGATTTGGGAAAAACTGTTTTTT
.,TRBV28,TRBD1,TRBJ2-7,CASSSRTGANEQYF,TGTGCCAGCAGTTCGAGGACAGGGGCGAACGAGCAGTACTTC
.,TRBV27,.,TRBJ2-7,CAILRVDEQYF,TGTGCCATCCTCAGGGTTGACGAGCAGTACTTC
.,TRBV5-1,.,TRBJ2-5,CASSLGQKETQYF,TGCGCCAGCAGCCTCGGACAGAAAGAGACCCAGTACTTC
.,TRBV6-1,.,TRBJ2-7,CASRETTVPEQYF,TGTGCCAGCAGGGAAACGACAGTCCCCGAGCAGTACTTC
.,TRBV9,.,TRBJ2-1,CASSVSESYNEQFF,TGTGCCAGCAGCGTATCAGAATCCTACAATGAGCAGTTCTTC
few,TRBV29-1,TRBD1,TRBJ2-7,CSVWTRQGTYEQYF,TGCAGCGTTTGGACGAGACAGGGAACCTACGAGCAGTACTTC
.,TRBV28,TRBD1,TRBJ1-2,CVRQGLGYTF,TGTGTCAGACAGGGTCTCGGCTACACCTTC
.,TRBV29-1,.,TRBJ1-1,CSVVWAGNTEAFF,TGCAGCGTTGTGTGGGCTGGGAACACTGAAGCTTTCTTT
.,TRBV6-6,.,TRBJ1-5,CASMAGRNQPQHF,TGTGCCAGCATGGCAGGGCGAAATCAGCCCCAGCATTTT
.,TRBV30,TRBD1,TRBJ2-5,CAWSATDRGRGETQYF,TGTGCCTGGAGTGCGACTGACAGGGGGCGAGGGGAGACCCAGTACTTC
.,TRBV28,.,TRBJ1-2,CASSFRDGYTF,TGTGCCAGCAGTTTTCGGGATGGCTACACCTTC
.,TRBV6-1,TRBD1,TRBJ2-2,CATKKTGSTGELFF,TGTGCCACCAAGAAGACAGGGTCCACCGGGGAGCTGTTTTTT
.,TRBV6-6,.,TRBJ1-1,CASKSTANTEAFF,TGTGCCAGCAAATCAACAGCGAACACTGAAGCTTTCTTT
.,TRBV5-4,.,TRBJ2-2,CASSLGEPTGELFF,TGTGCCAGCAGCTTGGGGGAGCCAACCGGGGAGCTGTTTTTT
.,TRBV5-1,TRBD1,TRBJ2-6,CASSWTGTSSGANVLTF,TGCGCCAGCAGCTGGACAGGCACCTCCTCTGGGGCCAACGTCCTGACTTTC
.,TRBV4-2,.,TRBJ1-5,CASSQEPYSMEYSNQPQHF,TGTGCCAGCAGCCAAGAGCCCTACTCCATGGAGTATAGCAATCAGCCCCAGCATTTT
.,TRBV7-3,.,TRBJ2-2,CASSLGEGELFF,TGTGCCAGCAGCTTAGGAGAGGGGGAGCTGTTTTTT
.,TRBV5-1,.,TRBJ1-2,CASRPTGNYGYTF,TGCGCCAGCAGGCCTACAGGGAATTATGGCTACACCTTC
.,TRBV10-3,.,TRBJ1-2,CAISESTGFNYGYTF,TGTGCCATCAGTGAGTCGACGGGTTTTAACTATGGCTACACCTTC
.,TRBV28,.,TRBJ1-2,CASSPPLYGYTF,TGTGCCAGCAGTCCCCCCTTATATGGCTACACCTTC
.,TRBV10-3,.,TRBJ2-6,CAVNRATSSGANVLTF,TGTGCCGTTAATCGAGCAACCTCCTCTGGGGCCAACGTCCTGACTTTC